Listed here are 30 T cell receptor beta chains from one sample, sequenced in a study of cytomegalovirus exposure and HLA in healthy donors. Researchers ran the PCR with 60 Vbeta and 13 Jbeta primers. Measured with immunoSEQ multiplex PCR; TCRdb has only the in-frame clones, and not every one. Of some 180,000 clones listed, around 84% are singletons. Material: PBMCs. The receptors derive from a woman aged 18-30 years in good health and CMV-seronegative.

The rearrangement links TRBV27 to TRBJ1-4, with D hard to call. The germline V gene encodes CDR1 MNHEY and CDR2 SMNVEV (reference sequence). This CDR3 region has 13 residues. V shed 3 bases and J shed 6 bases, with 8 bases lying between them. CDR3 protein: CASSFLRDEKLFF. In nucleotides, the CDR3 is TGTGCCAGCAGTTTTCTGAGAGATGAAAAACTGTTTTTT.

The CDR3 nucleotides read TGTGCCAGTAGTATAGAAACTAGCGGCTACAATGAGCAGTTCTTC. Protein: CASSIETSGYNEQFF. This chain links TRBV19 with TRBJ2-1; 8 nucleotides align to TRBD2. CDR1 is LNHDA and CDR2 is SQIVND in the germline V gene (reference sequence). The CDR3 covers 15 residues. V was pared by 0 bases and J by 3 bases, with 1 base of the junction left unmatched.

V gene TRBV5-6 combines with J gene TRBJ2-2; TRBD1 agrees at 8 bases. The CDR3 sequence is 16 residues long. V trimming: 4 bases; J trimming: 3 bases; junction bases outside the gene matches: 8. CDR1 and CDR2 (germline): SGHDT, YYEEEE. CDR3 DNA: TGTGCCAGCAGCCTTGGAGTACAGGGGGACACCGGGGAGCTGTTTTTT. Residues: CASSLGVQGDTGELFF.

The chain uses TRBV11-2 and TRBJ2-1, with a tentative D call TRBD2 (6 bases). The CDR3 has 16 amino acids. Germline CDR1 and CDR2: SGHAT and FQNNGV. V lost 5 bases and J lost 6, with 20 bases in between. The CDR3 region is CASSPRSGATRNEQFF. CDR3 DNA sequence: TGTGCCAGCAGCCCCCGTAGCGGTGCTACGCGCAATGAGCAGTTCTTC.

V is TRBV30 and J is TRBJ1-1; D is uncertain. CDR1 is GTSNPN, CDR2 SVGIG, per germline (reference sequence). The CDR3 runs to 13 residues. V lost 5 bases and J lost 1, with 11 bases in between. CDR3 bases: TGTGCCTGGGGCTATACAGAGAACACTGAAGCTTTCTTT. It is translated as CAWGYTENTEAFF.

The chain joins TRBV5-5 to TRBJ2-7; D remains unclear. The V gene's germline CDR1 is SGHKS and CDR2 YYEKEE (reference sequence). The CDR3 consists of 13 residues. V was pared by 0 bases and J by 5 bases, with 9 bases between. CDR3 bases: TGTGCCAGCAGCTTGGCCTTCCGGGACGAGCAGTACTTC. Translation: CASSLAFRDEQYF. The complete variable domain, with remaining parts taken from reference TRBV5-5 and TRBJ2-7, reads DAGVTQSPTHLIKTRGQQVTLRCSPISGHKSVSWYQQVLGQGPQFIFQYYEKEERGRGNFPDRFSARQFPNYSSELNVNALLLGDSALYLCASSLAFRDEQYFGPGTRLTVT.

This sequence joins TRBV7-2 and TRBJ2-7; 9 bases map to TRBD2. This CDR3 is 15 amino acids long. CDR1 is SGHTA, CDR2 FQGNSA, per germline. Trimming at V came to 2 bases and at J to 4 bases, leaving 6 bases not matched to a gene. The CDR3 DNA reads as TGTGCCAGCAGCTTATTGGGCGGGAGGGAGTACGAGCAGTACTTC. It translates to CASSLLGGREYEQYF. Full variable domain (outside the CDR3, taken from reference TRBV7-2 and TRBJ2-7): GAGVSQSPSNKVTEKGKDVELRCDPISGHTALYWYRQSLGQGLEFLIYFQGNSAPDKSGLPSDRFSAERTGGSVSTLTIQRTQQEDSAVYLCASSLLGGREYEQYFGPGTRLTVT.

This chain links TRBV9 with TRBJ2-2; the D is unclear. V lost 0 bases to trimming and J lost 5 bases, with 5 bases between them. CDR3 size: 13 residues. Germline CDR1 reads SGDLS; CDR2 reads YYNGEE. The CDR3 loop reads CASSVGLTGELFF. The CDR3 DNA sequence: TGTGCCAGCAGCGTAGGTCTAACCGGGGAGCTGTTTTTT.

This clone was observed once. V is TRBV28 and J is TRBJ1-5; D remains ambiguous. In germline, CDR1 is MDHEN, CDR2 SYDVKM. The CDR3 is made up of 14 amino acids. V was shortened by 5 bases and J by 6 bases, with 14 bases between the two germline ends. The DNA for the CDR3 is TGTGCCAGCAGTGTTCGGAGGGTAGGTCAGCCCCAGCATTTT. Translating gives CASSVRRVGQPQHF.

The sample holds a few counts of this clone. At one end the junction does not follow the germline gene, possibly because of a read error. CDR3 coding DNA: TGCGCCACCCTCGATTACAGGGGGCGCGTGGACTTC. This translates into CATLDYRGRVDF. The genes are TRBV23-1 and TRBJ2-7; TRBD1 aligns across 9 bases. TRBV23-1 is an open reading frame whose function is uncertain. The CDR3 has 12 amino acids.

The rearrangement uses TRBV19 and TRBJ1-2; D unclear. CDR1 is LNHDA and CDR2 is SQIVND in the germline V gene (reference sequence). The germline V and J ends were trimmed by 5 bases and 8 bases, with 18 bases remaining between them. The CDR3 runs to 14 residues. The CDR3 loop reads CASSRPDIWVGYTF. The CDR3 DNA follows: TGTGCCAGTAGTCGGCCCGACATCTGGGTCGGCTACACCTTC.

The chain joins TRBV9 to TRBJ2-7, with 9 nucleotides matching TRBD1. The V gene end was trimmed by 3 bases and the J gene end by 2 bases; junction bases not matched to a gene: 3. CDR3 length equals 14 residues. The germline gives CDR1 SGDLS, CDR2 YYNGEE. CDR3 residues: CASSGGTGPYEQYF. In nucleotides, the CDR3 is TGTGCCAGCAGCGGGGGGACAGGGCCCTACGAGCAGTACTTC.

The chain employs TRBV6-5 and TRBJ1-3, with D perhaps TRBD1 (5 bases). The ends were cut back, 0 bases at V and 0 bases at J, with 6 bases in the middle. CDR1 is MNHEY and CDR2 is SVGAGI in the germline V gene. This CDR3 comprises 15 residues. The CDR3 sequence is CASSYSGGSGNTIYF. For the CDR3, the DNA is TGTGCCAGCAGTTACTCGGGGGGCTCTGGAAACACCATATATTTT.

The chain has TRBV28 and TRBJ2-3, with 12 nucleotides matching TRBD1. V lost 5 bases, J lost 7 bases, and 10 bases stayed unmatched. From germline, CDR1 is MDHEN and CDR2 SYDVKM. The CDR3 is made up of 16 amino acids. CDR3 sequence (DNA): TGTGCCAGCAGTAAACAAGGGACAGGGGGCGGATATACGCAGTATTTT. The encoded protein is CASSKQGTGGGYTQYF.

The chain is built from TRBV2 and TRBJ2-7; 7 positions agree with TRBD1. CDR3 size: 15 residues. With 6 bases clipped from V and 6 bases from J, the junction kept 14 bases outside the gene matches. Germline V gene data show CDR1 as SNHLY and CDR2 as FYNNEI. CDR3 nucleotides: TGTGCCAGCAGCCGACAGGGCTATCCCTCCCCCGAGCAGTACTTC. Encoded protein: CASSRQGYPSPEQYF.

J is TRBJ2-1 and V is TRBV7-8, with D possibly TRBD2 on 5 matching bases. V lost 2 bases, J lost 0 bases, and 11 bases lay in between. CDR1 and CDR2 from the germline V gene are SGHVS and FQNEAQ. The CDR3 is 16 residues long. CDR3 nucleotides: TGTGCCAGCAGCTTACATATGGGAGTCTCCTACAATGAGCAGTTCTTC. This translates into CASSLHMGVSYNEQFF.

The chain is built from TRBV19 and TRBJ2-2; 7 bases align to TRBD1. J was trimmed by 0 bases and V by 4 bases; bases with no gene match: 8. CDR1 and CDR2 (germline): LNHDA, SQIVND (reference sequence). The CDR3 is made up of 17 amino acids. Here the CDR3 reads CASSKGGDRANTGELFF. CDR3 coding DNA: TGTGCCAGTAGTAAAGGGGGCGACAGGGCGAACACCGGGGAGCTGTTTTTT. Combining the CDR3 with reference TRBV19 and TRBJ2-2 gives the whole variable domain DGGITQSPKYLFRKEGQNVTLSCEQNLNHDAMYWYRQDPGQGLRLIYYSQIVNDFQKGDIAEGYSVSREKKESFPLTVTSAQKNPTAFYLCASSKGGDRANTGELFFGEGSRLTVL.

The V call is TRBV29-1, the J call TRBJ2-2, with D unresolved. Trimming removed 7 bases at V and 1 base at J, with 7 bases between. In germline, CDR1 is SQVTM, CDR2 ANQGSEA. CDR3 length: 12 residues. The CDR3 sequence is CSGERNTGELFF. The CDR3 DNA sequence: TGCAGCGGCGAGCGGAACACCGGGGAGCTGTTTTTT.

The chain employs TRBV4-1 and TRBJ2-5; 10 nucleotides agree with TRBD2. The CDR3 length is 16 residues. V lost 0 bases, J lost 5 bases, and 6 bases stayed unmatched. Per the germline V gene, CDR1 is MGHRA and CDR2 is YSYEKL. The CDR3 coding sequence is TGCGCCAGCAGCCAAGAACCGAGCGGGAGGGTGGAGACCCAGTACTTC. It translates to CASSQEPSGRVETQYF.

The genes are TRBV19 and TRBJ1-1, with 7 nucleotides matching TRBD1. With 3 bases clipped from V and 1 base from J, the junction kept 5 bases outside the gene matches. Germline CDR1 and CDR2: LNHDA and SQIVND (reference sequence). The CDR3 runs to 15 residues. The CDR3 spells CASSIGDRANTEAFF. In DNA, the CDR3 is TGTGCCAGTAGTATCGGAGACAGGGCGAACACTGAAGCTTTCTTT.

In DNA form, the CDR3 reads TGTGCCAGTAGTATCTTAGTTAGCTACAATGAGCAGTTCTTC. Protein: CASSILVSYNEQFF. J is TRBJ2-1 and V is TRBV19; D not certain. The CDR3 has 14 amino acids. The germline V and J ends were trimmed by 3 bases and 3 bases, with 9 bases remaining between them. Germline V lookup: CDR1 LNHDA, CDR2 SQIVND (reference sequence).

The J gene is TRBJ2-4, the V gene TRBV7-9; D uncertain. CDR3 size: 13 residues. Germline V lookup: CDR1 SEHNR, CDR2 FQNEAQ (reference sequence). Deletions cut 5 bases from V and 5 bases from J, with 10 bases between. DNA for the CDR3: TGTGCCAGCAGCCCGCGAGGAGAAAACATTCAGTACTTC. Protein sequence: CASSPRGENIQYF.

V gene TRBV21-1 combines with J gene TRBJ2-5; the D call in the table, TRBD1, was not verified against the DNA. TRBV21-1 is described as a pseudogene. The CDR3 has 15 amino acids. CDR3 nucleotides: TGTGCCAGCAGCAAAGTTCGGGACAGGGTAAAGACCCAGTACTTC. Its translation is CASSKVRDRVKTQYF.

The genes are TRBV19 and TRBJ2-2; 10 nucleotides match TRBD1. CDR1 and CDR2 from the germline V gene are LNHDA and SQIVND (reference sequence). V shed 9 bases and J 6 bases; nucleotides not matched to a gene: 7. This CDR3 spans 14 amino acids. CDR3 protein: CASKGQGFAGELFF. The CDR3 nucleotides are TGTGCCAGCAAGGGACAGGGGTTCGCCGGGGAGCTGTTTTTT.

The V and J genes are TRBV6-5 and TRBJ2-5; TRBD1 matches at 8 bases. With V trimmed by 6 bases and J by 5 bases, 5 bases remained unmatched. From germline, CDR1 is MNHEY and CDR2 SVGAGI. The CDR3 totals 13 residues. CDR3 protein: CASSGQGLETQYF. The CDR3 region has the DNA TGTGCCAGCAGCGGACAGGGATTGGAGACCCAGTACTTC.

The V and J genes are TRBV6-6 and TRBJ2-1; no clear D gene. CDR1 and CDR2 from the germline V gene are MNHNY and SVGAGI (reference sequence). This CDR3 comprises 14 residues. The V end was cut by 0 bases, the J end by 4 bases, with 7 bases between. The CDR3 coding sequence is TGTGCCAGCAGTTACTCTGCTAGTTACAATGAGCAGTTCTTC. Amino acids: CASSYSASYNEQFF.

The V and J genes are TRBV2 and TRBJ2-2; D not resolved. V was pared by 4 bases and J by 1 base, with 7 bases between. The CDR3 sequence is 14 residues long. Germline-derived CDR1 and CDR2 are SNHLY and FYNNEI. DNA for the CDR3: TGTGCCAGCAGTGTTCAGGTGAACACCGGGGAGCTGTTTTTT. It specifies CASSVQVNTGELFF.

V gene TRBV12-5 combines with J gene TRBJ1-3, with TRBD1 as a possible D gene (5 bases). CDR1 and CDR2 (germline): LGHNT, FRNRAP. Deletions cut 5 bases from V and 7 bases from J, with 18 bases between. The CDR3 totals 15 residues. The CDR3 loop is CASGVDGFGGNTIYF. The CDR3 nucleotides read TGTGCTAGTGGTGTCGACGGCTTTGGGGGGAACACCATATATTTT.

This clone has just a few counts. The CDR3 spells CASSGAGRQETQYF. The CDR3 bases are TGTGCCAGCAGTGGGGCAGGGAGGCAAGAGACCCAGTACTTC. This chain connects TRBV27 to TRBJ2-5, with a possible D match to TRBD2 (6 bases). The CDR3 is 14 amino acids. V dropped 5 bases and J dropped 2 bases, with 12 bases sitting between them. Germline V gene lookup returns CDR1 MNHEY and CDR2 SMNVEV (reference sequence).

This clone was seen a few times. This CDR3 is CASRLALGQAANNQPQHF. As DNA, the CDR3 is TGTGCCAGCAGACTCGCACTTGGACAGGCAGCTAACAATCAGCCCCAGCATTTT. The rearrangement uses TRBV28 and TRBJ1-5, with 7 bases that match TRBD1. Germline values: CDR1 MDHEN, CDR2 SYDVKM. CDR3 length: 18 amino acids. Germline trimming cut 6 bases from V and 3 bases from J; bases unmatched to any gene: 17.